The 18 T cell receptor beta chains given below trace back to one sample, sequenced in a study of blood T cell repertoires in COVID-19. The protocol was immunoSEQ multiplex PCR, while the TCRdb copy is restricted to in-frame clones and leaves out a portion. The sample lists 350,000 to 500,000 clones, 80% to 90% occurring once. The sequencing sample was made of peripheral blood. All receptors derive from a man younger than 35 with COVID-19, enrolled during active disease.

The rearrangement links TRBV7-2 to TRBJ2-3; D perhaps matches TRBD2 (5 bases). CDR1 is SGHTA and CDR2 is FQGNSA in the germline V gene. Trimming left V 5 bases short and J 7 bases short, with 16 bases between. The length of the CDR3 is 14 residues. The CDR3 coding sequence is TGTGCCAGCAGCCCCCAGGTGAGAGGGCATACGCAGTATTTT. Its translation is CASSPQVRGHTQYF.

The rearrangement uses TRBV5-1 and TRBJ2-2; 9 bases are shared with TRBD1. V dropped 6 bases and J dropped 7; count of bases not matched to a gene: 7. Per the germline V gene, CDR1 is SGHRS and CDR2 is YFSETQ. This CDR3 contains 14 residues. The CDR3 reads CASTTGTGNGELFF. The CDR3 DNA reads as TGCGCCAGCACCACCGGGACAGGGAACGGGGAGCTGTTTTTT.

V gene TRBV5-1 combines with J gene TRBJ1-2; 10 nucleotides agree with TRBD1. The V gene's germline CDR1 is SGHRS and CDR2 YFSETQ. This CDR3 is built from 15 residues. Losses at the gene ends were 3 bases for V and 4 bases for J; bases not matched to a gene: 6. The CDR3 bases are TGCGCCAGCAGCTATGGACAGGGGGTCACCTATGGCTACACCTTC. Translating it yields CASSYGQGVTYGYTF.

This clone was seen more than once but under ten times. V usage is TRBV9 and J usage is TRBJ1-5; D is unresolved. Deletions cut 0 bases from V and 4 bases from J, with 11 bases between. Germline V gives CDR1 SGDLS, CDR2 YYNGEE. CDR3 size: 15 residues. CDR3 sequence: CASSVGGSSNQPQHF. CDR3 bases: TGTGCCAGCAGCGTAGGAGGGAGTAGTAATCAGCCCCAGCATTTT.

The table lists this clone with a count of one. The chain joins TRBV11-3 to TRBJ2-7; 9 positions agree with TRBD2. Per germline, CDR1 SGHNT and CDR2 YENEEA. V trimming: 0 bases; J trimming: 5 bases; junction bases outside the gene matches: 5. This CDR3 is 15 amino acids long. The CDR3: CASSLERGGAHEQYF. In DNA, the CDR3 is TGTGCCAGCAGCTTAGAGCGGGGGGGGGCCCACGAGCAGTACTTC.

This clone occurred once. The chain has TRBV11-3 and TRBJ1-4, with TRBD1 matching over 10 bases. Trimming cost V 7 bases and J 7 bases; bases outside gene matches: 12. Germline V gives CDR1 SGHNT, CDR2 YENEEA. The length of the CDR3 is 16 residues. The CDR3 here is CASIWGQGYSSEKLFF. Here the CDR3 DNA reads TGTGCCAGCATCTGGGGACAGGGGTACAGTAGTGAAAAACTGTTTTTT.

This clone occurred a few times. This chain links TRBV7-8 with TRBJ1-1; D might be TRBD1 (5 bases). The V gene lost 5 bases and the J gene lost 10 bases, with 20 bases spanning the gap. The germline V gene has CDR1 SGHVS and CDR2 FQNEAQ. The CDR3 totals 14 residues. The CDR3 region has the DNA TGTGCCAGCAGCCCCTGGAGGGACCAAGCATCAGCTTTCTTT. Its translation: CASSPWRDQASAFF.

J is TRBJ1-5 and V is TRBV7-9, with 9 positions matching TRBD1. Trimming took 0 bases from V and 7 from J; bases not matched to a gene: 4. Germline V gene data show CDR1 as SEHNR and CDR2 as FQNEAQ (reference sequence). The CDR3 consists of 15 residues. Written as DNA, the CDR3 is TGTGCCAGCAGCTTAGCGGGGACAGGGCGGCAGCCCCAGCATTTT. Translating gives CASSLAGTGRQPQHF.

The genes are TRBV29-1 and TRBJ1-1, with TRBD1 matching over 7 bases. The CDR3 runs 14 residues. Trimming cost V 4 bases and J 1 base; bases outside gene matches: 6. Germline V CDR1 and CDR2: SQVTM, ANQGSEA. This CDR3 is CSVGGQVENTEAFF. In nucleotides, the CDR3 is TGCAGCGTTGGTGGACAGGTGGAGAACACTGAAGCTTTCTTT. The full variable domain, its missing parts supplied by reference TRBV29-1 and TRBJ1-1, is SAVISQKPSRDICQRGTSLTIQCQVDSQVTMMFWYRQQPGQSLTLIATANQGSEATYESGFVIDKFPISRPNLTFSTLTVSNMSPEDSSIYLCSVGGQVENTEAFFGQGTRLTVV.

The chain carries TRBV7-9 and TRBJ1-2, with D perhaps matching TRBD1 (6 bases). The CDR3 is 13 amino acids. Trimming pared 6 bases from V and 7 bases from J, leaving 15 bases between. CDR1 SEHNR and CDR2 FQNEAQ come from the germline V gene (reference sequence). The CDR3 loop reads CASRPTGSGGYTF. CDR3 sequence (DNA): TGTGCCAGCAGGCCTACAGGGTCCGGTGGCTACACCTTC. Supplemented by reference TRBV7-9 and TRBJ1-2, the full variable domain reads DTGVSQNPRHKITKRGQNVTFRCDPISEHNRLYWYRQTLGQGPEFLTYFQNEAQLEKSRLLSDRFSAERPKGSFSTLEIQRTEQGDSAMYLCASRPTGSGGYTFGSGTRLTVV.

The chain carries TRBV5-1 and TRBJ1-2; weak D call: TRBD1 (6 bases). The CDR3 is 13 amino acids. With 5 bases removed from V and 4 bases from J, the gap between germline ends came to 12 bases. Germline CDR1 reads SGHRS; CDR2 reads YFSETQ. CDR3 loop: CASRGGEPYGYTF. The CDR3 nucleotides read TGCGCCAGCAGAGGGGGGGAGCCCTATGGCTACACCTTC.

The CDR3 protein is CASSSSPTGGETQYF. DNA of the CDR3: TGTGCCAGCAGCTCCTCACCGACAGGCGGAGAGACCCAGTACTTC. This rearrangement joins TRBV5-4 to TRBJ2-5, with D possibly TRBD1 on 6 matching bases. This CDR3 is built from 15 residues. Germline-derived CDR1 and CDR2 are SGHNT and YYREEE (reference sequence). The ends were cut back, 3 bases at V and 4 bases at J, with 16 bases in the middle.

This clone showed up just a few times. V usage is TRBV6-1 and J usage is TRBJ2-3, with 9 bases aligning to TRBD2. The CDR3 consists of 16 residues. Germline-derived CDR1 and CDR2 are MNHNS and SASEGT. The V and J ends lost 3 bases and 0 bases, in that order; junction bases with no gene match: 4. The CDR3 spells CASSDGTSPSTDTQYF. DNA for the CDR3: TGTGCCAGCAGTGACGGGACTAGCCCGAGCACAGATACGCAGTATTTT.

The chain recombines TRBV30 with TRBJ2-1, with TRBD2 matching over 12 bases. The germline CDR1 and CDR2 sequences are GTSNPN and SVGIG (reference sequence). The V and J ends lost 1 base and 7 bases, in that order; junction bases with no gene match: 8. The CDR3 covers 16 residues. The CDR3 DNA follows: TGTGCCTGGAGTGAGGTTCGGACTAGCGGGACAAATGAGCAGTTCTTC. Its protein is CAWSEVRTSGTNEQFF.

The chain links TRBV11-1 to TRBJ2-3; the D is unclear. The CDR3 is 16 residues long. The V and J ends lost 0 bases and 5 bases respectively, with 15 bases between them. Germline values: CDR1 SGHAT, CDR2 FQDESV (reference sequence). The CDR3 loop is CASSLARASRGDTQYF. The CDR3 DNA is TGTGCCAGCAGCTTAGCGCGAGCCTCCCGAGGAGATACGCAGTATTTT.

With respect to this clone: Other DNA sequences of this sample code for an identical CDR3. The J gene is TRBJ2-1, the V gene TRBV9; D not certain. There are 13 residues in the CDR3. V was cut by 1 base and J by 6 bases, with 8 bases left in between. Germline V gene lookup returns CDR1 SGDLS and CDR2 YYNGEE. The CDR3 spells CASSVNSGNEQFF. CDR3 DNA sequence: TGTGCCAGCAGCGTAAACTCCGGCAATGAGCAGTTCTTC.

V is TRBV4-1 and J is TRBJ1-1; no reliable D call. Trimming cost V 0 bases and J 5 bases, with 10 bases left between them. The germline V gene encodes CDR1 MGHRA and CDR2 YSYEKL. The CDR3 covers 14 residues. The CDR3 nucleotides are TGCGCCAGCAGCCAAGATGGGTTCGGGACTGAAGCTTTCTTT. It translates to CASSQDGFGTEAFF.

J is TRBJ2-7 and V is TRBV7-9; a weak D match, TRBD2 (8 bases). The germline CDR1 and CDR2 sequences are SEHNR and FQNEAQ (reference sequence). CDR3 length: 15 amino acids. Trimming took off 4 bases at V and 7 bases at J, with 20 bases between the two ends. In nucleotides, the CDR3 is TGTGCCAGCAGCTCAACCGGGACTAGGGGGCGTGAGCAGTACTTC. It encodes CASSSTGTRGREQYF.